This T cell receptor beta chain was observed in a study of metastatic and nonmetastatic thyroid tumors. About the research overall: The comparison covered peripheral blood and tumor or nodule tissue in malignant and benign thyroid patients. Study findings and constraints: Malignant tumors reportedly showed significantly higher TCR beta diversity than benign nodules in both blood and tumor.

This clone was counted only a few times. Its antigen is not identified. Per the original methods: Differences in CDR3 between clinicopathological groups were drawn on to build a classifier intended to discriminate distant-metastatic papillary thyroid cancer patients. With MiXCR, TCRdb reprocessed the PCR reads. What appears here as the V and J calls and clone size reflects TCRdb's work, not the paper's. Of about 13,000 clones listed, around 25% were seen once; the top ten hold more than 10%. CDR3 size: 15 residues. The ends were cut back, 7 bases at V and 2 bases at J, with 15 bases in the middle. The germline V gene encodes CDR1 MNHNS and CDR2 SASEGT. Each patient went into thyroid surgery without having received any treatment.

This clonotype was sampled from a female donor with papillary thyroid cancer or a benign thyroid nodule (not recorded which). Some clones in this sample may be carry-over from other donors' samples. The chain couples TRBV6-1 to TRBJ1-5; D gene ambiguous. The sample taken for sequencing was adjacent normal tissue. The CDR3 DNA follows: TGTGCCAGCATCTTCGAAGGGTCTGGCAATCAGCCCCAGCATTTT. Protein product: CASIFEGSGNQPQHF.